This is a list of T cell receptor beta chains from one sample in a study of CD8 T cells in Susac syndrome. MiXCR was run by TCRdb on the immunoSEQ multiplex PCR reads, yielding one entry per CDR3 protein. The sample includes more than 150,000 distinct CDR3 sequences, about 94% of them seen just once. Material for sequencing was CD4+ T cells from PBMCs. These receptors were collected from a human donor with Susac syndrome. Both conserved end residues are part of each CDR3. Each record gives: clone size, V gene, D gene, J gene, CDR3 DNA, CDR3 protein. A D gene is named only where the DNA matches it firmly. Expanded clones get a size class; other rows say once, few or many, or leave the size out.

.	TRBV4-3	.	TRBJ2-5	TGCGCCAGCAGCCAAGAGGAGGCCCCGTCCCGGGGGACCCAGTACTTC	CASSQEEAPSRGTQYF
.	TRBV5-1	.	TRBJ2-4	TGCGCCAGCAGCGCCAGGGATGTCGGGGCCAAAAACATTCAGTACTTC	CASSARDVGAKNIQYF
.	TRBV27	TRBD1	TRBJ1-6	TGTGCCAGCAGATACGACAGGGATCACTCACCCCTCCACTTT	CASRYDRDHSPLHF
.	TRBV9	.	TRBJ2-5	TGTGCCAGCAGCGTAGGGCAGGGGTCCCAAGAGACCCAGTACTTC	CASSVGQGSQETQYF
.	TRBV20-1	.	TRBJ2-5	TGCAGTGCTAGAGATCGGGACTACCAAGAGACCCAGTACTTC	CSARDRDYQETQYF
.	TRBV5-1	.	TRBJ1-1	TGCGCCAGCAGCTTTGAATTGAACACTGAAGCTTTCTTT	CASSFELNTEAFF
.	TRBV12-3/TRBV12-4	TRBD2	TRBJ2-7	TGTGCCAGCAGTTTAGGTCCAGCGGGGGGGCGAGAGCAGTACTTC	CASSLGPAGGREQYF
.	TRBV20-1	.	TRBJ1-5	TGCAGTGCTAGTGGCAGCAATCAGCCCCAGCATTTT	CSASGSNQPQHF
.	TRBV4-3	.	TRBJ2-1	TGCGCCAGCAGCCAAGTGGTGGGGAGCTCCTACAATGAGCAGTTCTTC	CASSQVVGSSYNEQFF
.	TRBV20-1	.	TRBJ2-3	TGCAGTGCTAGAGGGAGGACGGGCTTCACAGATACGCAGTATTTT	CSARGRTGFTDTQYF
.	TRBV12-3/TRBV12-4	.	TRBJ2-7	TGTGCCAGCAGTCCTCCCCGGGACTCTTACGAGCAGTACTTC	CASSPPRDSYEQYF
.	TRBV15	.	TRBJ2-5	TGTGCCACCAGCAGAGATTGGGTGGAGACCCAGTACTTC	CATSRDWVETQYF
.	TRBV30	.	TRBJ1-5	TGTGCCTGGAGTGCCTCTGCGGATCAGCCCCAGCATTTT	CAWSASADQPQHF
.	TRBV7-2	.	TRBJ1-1	TGTGCCAGCAGCCCTGACAGACGAAAATGGGACACTGAAGCTTTCTTT	CASSPDRRKWDTEAFF
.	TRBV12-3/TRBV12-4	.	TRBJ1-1	TGTGCCAGCAGTTTCGGACAGATGAACACTGAAGCTTTCTTT	CASSFGQMNTEAFF
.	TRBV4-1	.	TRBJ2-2	TGCGCCAGCAGCCAAGATCATGCGGGGTCGAACACCGGGGAGCTGTTTTTT	CASSQDHAGSNTGELFF
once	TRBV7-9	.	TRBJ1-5	TGTGCCAGCAGCTTAGTTTATGGTCAGCCCCAGCATTTT	CASSLVYGQPQHF
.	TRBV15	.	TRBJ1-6	TGTGCCACCAGCAGAGATGATGGGGGGAATTCACCCCTCCACTTT	CATSRDDGGNSPLHF
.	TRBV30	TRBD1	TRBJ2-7	TGTGCCTGGAGTGTATTGGGGACAGGGAAGCACGAGCAGTACTTC	CAWSVLGTGKHEQYF
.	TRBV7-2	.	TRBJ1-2	TGTGCCAGCGGAAAAGGGGTTGCTGGCTACACCTTC	CASGKGVAGYTF
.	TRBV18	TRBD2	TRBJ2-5	TGTGCCAGCTCACCACTAGCGGGCGGAAAAGAGACCCAGTACTTC	CASSPLAGGKETQYF
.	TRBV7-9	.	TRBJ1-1	TGTGCCAGCAGCTCCCTCCACCTGAACACTGAAGCTTTCTTT	CASSSLHLNTEAFF
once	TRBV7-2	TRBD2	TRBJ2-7	TGTGCCAGCAGCTTTACTAGCGGGGGGCCCTACGAGCAGTACTTC	CASSFTSGGPYEQYF
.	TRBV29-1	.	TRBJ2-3	TGCAGCGTTCGGACAGCCACAGATACGCAGTATTTT	CSVRTATDTQYF
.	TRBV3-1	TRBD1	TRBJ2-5	TGTGCCAGCAGCCAAGAGGGACAGGGGGTCTGGCAAGAGACCCAGTACTTC	CASSQEGQGVWQETQYF
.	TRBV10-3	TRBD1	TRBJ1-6	TGTGCCATCAGCCAGGGGGCATATAATTCACCCCTCCACTTT	CAISQGAYNSPLHF
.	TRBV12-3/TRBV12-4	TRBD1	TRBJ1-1	TGTGCCAGCCGTCAGGGGGCGAACACTGAAGCTTTCTTT	CASRQGANTEAFF
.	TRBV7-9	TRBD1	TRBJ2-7	TGTGCCAGCAGGCCGGGACAGACTTCCTACGAGCAGTACTTC	CASRPGQTSYEQYF
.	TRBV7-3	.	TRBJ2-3	TGTGCCAGCAGCTTAAACAGGGCCACAGATACGCAGTATTTT	CASSLNRATDTQYF
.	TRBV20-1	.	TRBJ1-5	TGCAGTGCTAGACTTGGGGGTACTCAGCCCCAGCATTTT	CSARLGGTQPQHF
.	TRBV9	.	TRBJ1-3	TGTGCCAGCAGCGCCGCCGGGAGCTCTGGAAACACCATATATTTT	CASSAAGSSGNTIYF
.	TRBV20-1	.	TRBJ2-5	TGCAGTGCTAGGGGGCCTATCCAAGAGACCCAGTACTTC	CSARGPIQETQYF
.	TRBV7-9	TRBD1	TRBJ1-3	TGTGCCAGCAGCGCAGGGGGAGGAAACACCATATATTTT	CASSAGGGNTIYF
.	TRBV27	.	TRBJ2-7	TGTGCCAGCAGCCTCGAGTTGCGGCACTCCTACGAGCAGTACTTC	CASSLELRHSYEQYF
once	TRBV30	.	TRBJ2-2	TGTGCCTGGAGTACGGCGCTGGGGACCGGGGAGCTGTTTTTT	CAWSTALGTGELFF
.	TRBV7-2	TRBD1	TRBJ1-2	TGTGCCAGCAGCTTAGCCACCTCAGGGGGAGCTAACTATGGCTACACCTTC	CASSLATSGGANYGYTF
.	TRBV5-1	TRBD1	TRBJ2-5	TGCGCCAGCAGCACGGGACAGGGGGATGGCCAAGAGACCCAGTACTTC	CASSTGQGDGQETQYF
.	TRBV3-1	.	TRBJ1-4	TGTGCCAGCAGCCAGGAGATACGTCGGGACCCTATTTTT	CASSQEIRRDPIF
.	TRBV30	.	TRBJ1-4	TGTGCCTGGAGGTCCGGGGTTGCTAATGAAAAACTGTTTTTT	CAWRSGVANEKLFF
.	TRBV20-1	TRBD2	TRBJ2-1	TGCAGTGCTGACTCCGGACTAGCGGTCAGCTCCTACAATGAGCAGTTCTTC	CSADSGLAVSSYNEQFF
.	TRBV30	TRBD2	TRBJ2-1	TGTGCCTGGAATCAAGCGGGGATCAATGAGCAGTTCTTC	CAWNQAGINEQFF
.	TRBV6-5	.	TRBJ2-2	TGTGCCAGCTTGCGGTACGGGGCCGGGGAGCTGTTTTTT	CASLRYGAGELFF